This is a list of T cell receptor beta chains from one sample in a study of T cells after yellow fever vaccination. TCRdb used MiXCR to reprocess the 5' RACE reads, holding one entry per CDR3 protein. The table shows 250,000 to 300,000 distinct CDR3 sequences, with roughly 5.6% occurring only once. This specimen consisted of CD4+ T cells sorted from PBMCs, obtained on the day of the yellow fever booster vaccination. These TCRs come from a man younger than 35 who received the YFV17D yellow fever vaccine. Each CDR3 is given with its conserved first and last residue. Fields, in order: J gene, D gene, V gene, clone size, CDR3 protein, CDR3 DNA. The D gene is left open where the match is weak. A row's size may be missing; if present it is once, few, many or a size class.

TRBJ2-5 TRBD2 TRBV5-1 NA CASSAGLAGVPETQYF TGCGCCAGCAGCGCCGGACTAGCGGGGGTCCCGGAGACCCAGTACTTC
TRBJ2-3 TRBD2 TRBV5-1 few CASSGGALDTQYF TGCGCCAGTAGCGGGGGGGCCTTAGATACGCAGTATTTT
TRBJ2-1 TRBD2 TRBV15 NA CATSPSGVGEQFF TGTGCCACCAGCCCTAGCGGTGTTGGTGAGCAGTTCTTC
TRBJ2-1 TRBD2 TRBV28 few CASSSTSPNEQFF TGTGCCAGCAGCTCGACTAGCCCCAATGAGCAGTTCTTC
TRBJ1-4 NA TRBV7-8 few CASSKAVQATNEKLFF TGTGCCAGCAGCAAAGCTGTCCAGGCAACTAATGAAAAACTGTTTTTT
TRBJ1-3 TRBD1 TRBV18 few CASSARDSSGNTIYF TGTGCCAGCTCAGCCCGGGACAGCTCTGGAAACACCATATATTTT
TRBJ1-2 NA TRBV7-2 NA CASSPSEGSIYGYTF TGTGCCAGCAGCCCTAGTGAGGGTAGTATCTATGGCTACACCTTC
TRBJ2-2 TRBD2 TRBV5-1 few CASSLSGGNTGELFF TGCGCCAGCAGCTTGTCGGGGGGGAACACCGGGGAGCTGTTTTTT
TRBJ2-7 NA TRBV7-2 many CASSSFDEQYF TGTGCCAGCAGCTCCTTCGACGAGCAGTACTTC
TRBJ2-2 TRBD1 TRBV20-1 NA CSAYRGTGELFF TGCAGTGCGTACAGGGGAACCGGGGAGCTGTTTTTT
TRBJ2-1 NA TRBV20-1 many CSAKELVGYNEQFF TGCAGTGCTAAAGAGCTAGTTGGGTACAATGAGCAGTTCTTC
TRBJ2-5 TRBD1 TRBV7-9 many CASTQGKETQYF TGTGCCAGCACACAGGGGAAAGAGACCCAGTACTTC